Listed here is a single T cell receptor beta chain. About 0.45 to 1 ug RNA was reverse transcribed with random hexamers. TCRdb independently ran MiXCR on the immunoSEQ multiplex PCR reads; one entry per CDR3 protein. This sample has more than 85,000 distinct CDR3 sequences, with 85% to 95% found just once. The CDR3 is made up of 14 amino acids. V was shortened by 3 bases and J by 8 bases, with 16 bases between the two germline ends. This specimen comes from a study of CD8 T cells in Susac syndrome. On the study more broadly: Among sequenced Susac syndrome patients, more than five had active disease and roughly eight were in remission.

Source material: CD4+ T cells from PBMCs. V usage is TRBV12-3 or TRBV12-4 and J usage is TRBJ2-5, with D perhaps matching TRBD1 (5 bases). This TCR was recovered from a human donor with Susac syndrome. Here the CDR3 DNA reads TGTGCCAGCAGTTTGACGACAGCCGGCAGCACCCAGTACTTC. Its translation: CASSLTTAGSTQYF.